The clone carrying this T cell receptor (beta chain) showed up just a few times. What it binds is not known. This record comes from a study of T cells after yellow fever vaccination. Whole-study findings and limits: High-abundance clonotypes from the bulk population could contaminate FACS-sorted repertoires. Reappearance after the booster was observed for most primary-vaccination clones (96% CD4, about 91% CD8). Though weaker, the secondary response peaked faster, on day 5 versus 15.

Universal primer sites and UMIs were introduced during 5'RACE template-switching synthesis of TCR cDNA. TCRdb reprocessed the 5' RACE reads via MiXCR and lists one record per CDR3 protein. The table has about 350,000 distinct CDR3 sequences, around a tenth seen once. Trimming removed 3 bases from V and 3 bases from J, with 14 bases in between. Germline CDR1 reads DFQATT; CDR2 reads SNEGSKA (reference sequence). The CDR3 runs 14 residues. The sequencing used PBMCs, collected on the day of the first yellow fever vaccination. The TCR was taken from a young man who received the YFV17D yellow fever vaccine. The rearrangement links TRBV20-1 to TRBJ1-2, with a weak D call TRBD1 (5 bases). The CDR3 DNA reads TGCAGTGCTAGCCGGGGGACTTCAGACTATGGCTACACCTTC. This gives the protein CSASRGTSDYGYTF.